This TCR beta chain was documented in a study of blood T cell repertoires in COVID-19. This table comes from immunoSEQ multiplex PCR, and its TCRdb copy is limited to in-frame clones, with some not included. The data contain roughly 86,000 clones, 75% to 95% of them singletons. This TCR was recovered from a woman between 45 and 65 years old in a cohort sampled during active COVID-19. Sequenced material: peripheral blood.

The CDR3 DNA is TGCAGCGTTGACGTGGAGGCGGGGGGCCGCACAGATACGCAGTATTTT. This sequence encodes CSVDVEAGGRTDTQYF. The chain is built from TRBV29-1 and TRBJ2-3, with 8 nucleotides matching TRBD2. Germline V gene data show CDR1 as SQVTM and CDR2 as ANQGSEA. V dropped 3 bases and J dropped 1; count of bases not matched to a gene: 9. CDR3 length: 16 residues.